This T cell receptor (beta chain) is from a study of T cell responses to AZD1222 COVID-19 vaccine. Study-wide points: The span of vaccine-associated CD4 TCRs extended across spike, with dominance at 160-218 and 743-854. Targets within unmutated variant regions were reportedly found for nearly half of spike-specific TCRs. Baseline testing showed seropositivity in only a handful of AZD1222 recipients.

This clone was counted only a few times. Its specificity is not known. TCRdb's copy holds only in-frame clones and misses some; the assay was immunoSEQ multiplex PCR. The sample consists of more than 55,000 clones, approximately 80% of them appearing once. Second-dose groups at about 4 or about 12 weeks were pooled. This CDR3 has 14 amino acids. Germline V CDR1 and CDR2: SGHAT, FQDESV (reference sequence). V dropped 3 bases and J dropped 3 bases, with 12 bases sitting between them. Specimen: peripheral blood, collected 28 days after the second AZD1222 dose. This receptor was obtained from an adult who received the AZD1222 COVID-19 vaccine. V is TRBV11-1 and J is TRBJ2-7, with D tentatively TRBD1 (6 bases). In DNA form, the CDR3 reads TGTGCCAGCAGCTTGTCTCCAGGGGACTACGAGCAGTACTTC. It specifies CASSLSPGDYEQYF.